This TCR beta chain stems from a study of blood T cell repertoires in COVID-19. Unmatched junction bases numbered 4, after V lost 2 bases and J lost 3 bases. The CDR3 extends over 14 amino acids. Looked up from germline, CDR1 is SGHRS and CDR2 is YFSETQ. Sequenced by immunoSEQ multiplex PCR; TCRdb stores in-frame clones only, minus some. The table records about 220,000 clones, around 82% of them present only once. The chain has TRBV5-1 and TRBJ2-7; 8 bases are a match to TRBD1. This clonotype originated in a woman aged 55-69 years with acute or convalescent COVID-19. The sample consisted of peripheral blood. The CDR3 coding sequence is TGCGCCAGCAGCTTTCAGGGACAGGACTACGAGCAGTACTTC. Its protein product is CASSFQGQDYEQYF.